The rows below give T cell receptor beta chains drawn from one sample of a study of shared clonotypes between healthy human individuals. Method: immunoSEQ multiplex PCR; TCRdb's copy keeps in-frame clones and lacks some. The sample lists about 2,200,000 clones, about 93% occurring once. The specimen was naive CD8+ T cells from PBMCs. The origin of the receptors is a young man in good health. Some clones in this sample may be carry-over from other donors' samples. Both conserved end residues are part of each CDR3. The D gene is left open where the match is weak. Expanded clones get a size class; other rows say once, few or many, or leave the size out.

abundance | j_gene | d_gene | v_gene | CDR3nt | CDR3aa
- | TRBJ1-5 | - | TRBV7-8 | TGTGCCAGCAGCTTAGCCACATATAGCAATCAGCCCCAGCATTTT | CASSLATYSNQPQHF
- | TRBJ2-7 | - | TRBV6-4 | TGTGCCAGCAGTGACGCCGCGGTCCCGGTCTACGAGCAGTACTTC | CASSDAAVPVYEQYF
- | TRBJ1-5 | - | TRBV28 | TGTGCCAACTGGTGGGGGCAGCCCCAGCATTTT | CANWWGQPQHF
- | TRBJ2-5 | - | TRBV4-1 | TGCGCCAGCAGCCAAGTTCTGCTGGGCCAAGAGACCCAGTACTTC | CASSQVLLGQETQYF
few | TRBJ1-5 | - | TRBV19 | TGTGCCAGTAGTACGAGGGCTAGCAATCAGCCCCAGCATTTT | CASSTRASNQPQHF
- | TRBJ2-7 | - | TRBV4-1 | TGCGCCAGCAGCCCTGCAAGGAAGGGGCTCGAGCAGTACTTC | CASSPARKGLEQYF
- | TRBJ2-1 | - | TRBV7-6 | TGTGCCAGCAGCTTATTAGGGGACAATGAGCAGTTCTTC | CASSLLGDNEQFF
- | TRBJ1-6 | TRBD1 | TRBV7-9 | TGTGCCAGCAAGAATTCCGGGACAGTCGCCTCACCCCTCCACTTT | CASKNSGTVASPLHF
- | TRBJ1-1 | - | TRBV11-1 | TGTGCCAGCAGCTTAGCGATATCGAACACTGAAGCTTTCTTT | CASSLAISNTEAFF
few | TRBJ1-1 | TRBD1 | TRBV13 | TGTGCCAGCATCGACGATGAAGACAGGGCAATTGAAGCTTTCTTT | CASIDDEDRAIEAFF
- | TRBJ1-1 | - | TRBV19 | TGTGCCAGTAGTATATTCGCGGAGACTGAAGCTTTCTTT | CASSIFAETEAFF
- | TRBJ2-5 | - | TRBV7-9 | TGTGCCAGCAGCACCCAGGTGGAGGGCCAGGAGACCCAGTACTTC | CASSTQVEGQETQYF
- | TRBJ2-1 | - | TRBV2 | TGTGCCAGCACCGAGGGGGGGGCCTACAATGAGCAGTTCTTC | CASTEGGAYNEQFF
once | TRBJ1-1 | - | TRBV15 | TGTGCCACCAGCAGGAACACAGGGAGTGAAGCTTTCTTT | CATSRNTGSEAFF
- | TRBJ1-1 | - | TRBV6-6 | TGTGCCAGCAGTTACGGGGGAAGGGTGGCTGAAGCTTTCTTT | CASSYGGRVAEAFF
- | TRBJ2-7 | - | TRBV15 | TGTGCCACCAGCAGAGAAGGGACGATCTACGAGCAGTACTTC | CATSREGTIYEQYF
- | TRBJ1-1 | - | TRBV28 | TGTGCCAGCAGCCCCCAGGGGAACACTGAAGCTTTCTTT | CASSPQGNTEAFF
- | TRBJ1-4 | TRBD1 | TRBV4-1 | TGCGCCAGCAGCCCCCACCGACAGGGTAATGAAAAACTGTTTTTT | CASSPHRQGNEKLFF
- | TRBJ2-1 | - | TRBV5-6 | TGTGCCAGCAGCGACATTTCAGCGACAGCATTCGGCAATGAGCAGTTCTTC | CASSDISATAFGNEQFF
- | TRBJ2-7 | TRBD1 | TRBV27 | TGTGCCAGCACCGAGTCCCTATGGACAGGGCCCAAGTACTTC | CASTESLWTGPKYF
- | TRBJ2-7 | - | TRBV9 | TGTGCCAGCAGCGCCCGAGGGGGGAACGGCGAGCAGTACTTC | CASSARGGNGEQYF
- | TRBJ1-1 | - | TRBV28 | TGTGCCAGCAGCCTCGGACCGCTATTCAACACTGAAGCTTTCTTT | CASSLGPLFNTEAFF
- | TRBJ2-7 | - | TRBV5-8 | TGTGCCAGCAGCTCCCCAGACCGGGAACTCTACGAGCAGTACTTC | CASSSPDRELYEQYF
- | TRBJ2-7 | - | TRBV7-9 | TGTGCCAGCAGCGGGGCGGGGGCTACCTACGAGCAGTACTTC | CASSGAGATYEQYF
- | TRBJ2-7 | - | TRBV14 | TGTGCCAGCAGCCAAGCAAGAATTGGGGAGAGATACGAGCAGTACTTC | CASSQARIGERYEQYF
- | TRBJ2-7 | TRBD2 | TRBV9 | TGTGCCAGCAGCGCGGGGACTAGCGGCTTCGTCGAGCAGTACTTC | CASSAGTSGFVEQYF
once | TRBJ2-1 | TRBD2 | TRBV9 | TGTGCCAGCAGCGTATCCTCCCGGGACTACCATGAGCAGTTCTTC | CASSVSSRDYHEQFF
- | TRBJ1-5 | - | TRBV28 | TGTGCCAGCAGTCTAGCGGTGGGAGATCAGCCCCAGCATTTT | CASSLAVGDQPQHF
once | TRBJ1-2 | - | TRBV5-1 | TGCGCCAGCAGCTTTGGACGGCTCTATGGCTACACCTTC | CASSFGRLYGYTF
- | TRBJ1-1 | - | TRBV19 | TGTGCCAGTAGCCAACAGGGTCTCGTCGGAGTGGGGAACACTGAAGCTTTCTTT | CASSQQGLVGVGNTEAFF
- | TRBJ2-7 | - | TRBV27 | TGTGCCAGCAGGGGGCTGACAGGATTATACGAGCAGTACTTC | CASRGLTGLYEQYF
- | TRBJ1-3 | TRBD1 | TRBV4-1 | TGCGCCAGCAGCCTCGACAGGGGGTCTGGAAACACCATATATTTT | CASSLDRGSGNTIYF
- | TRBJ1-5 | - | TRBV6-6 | TGTGCCAGCAGTTCGGGTCACAATCAGCCCCAGCATTTT | CASSSGHNQPQHF
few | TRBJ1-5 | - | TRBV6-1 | TGTGCCAGCATGGGCAGGGCAATCAATCAGCCCCAGCATTTT | CASMGRAINQPQHF
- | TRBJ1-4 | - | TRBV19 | TGTGCCAGTAGTATCCAGACGGGAGGAAAACTGTTTTTT | CASSIQTGGKLFF
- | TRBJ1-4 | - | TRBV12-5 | TGTGCTAGTGGTTTGGTAGAACAGGGTCGGCTTTTT | CASGLVEQGRLF
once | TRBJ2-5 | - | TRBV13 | TGTGCCAGCAGCTCCGGAGAGAGGGTGGGCCGGAACCAAGAGACCCAGTACTTC | CASSSGERVGRNQETQYF
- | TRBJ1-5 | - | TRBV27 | TGTGCCAGCAGTTTATGGGGGGGAGCGGCTGGGCAGCCCCAGCATTTT | CASSLWGGAAGQPQHF
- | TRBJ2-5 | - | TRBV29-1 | TGCAGCGTTGAATTGGAGCAGTGGGGAAAGACCCAGTACTTC | CSVELEQWGKTQYF
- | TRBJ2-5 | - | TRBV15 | TGTGCCACCAGCGTCCAGTTAGAAGAGACCCAGTACTTC | CATSVQLEETQYF